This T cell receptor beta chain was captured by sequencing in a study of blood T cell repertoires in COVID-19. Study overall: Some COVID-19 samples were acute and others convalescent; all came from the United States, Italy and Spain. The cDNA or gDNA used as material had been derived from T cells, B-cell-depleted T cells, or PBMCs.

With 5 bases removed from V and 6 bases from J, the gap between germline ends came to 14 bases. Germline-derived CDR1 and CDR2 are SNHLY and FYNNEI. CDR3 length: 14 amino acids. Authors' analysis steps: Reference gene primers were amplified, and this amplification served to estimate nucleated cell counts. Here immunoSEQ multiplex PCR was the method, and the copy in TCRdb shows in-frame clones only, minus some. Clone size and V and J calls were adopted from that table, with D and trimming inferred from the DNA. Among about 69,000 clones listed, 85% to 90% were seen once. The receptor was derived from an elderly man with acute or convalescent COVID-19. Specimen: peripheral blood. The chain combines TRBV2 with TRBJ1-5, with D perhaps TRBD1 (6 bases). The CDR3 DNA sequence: TGTGCCAGCAGTTTTGACAGGCTTGGTCAGCCCCAGCATTTT. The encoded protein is CASSFDRLGQPQHF.